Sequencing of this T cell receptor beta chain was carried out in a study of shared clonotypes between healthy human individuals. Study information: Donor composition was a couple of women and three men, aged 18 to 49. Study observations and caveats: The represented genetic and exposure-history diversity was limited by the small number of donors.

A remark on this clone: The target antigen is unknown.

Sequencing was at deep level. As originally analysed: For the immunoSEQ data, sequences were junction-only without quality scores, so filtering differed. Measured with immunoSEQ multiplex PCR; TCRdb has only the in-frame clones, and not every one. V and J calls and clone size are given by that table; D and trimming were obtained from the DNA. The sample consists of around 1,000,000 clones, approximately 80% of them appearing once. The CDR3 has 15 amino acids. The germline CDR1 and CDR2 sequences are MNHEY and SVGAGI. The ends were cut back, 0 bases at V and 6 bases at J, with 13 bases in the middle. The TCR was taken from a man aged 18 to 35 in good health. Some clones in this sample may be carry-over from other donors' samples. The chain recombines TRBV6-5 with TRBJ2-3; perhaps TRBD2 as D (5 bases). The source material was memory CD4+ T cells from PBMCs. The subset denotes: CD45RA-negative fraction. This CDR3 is CASSYSSLGSDTQYF. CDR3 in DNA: TGTGCCAGCAGTTACTCCTCACTAGGATCGGATACGCAGTATTTT.